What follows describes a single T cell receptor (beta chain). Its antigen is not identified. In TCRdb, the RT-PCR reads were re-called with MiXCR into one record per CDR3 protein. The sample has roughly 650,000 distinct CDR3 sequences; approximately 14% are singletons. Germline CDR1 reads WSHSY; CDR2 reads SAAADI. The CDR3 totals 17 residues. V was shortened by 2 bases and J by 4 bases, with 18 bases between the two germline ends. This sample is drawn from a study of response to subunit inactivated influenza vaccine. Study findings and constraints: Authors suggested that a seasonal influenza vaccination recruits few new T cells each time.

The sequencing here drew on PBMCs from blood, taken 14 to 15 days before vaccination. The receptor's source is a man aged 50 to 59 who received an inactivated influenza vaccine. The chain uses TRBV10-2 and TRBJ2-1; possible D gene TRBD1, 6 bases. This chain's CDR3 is CASSEPPTGTIYNEQFF. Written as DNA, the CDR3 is TGCGCCAGCAGTGAGCCCCCGACAGGTACGATTTACAATGAGCAGTTCTTC.